The 8 T cell receptor beta chains below all came from one sample that was sequenced in a study of chemoradiotherapy in HPV16-positive cancers. Method: immunoSEQ multiplex PCR; TCRdb's copy keeps in-frame clones and lacks some. The data hold about 68,000 clones, with 88% observed a single time. The specimen comprised blood, sampled from a patient who underwent chemoradiotherapy. The receptors derive from a human donor with HPV-associated anogenital cancer.

This clone appeared once. This chain links TRBV12-5 with TRBJ1-1; weak D call: TRBD1 (5 bases). The CDR3 is 14 residues long. Per germline, CDR1 LGHNT and CDR2 FRNRAP. Between the trimmed V and J ends, which lost 1 base and 4 bases, there was a span of 10 bases. This chain's CDR3 is CASGLGGGTTEAFF. CDR3 bases: TGTGCTAGTGGTTTGGGCGGGGGAACCACTGAAGCTTTCTTT.

This chain joins TRBV7-9 and TRBJ2-1; 9 bases map to TRBD1. The CDR3 spans 16 residues. Trimming cost V 4 bases and J 6 bases; bases outside gene matches: 10. Germline values: CDR1 SEHNR, CDR2 FQNEAQ (reference sequence). CDR3 in amino acids: CASSSYGQGSSNEQFF. CDR3 nucleotide sequence: TGTGCCAGCAGCTCCTACGGACAGGGGAGCTCCAATGAGCAGTTCTTC.

The chain couples TRBV29-1 to TRBJ1-2, with D perhaps matching TRBD1 (5 bases). The germline V and J ends were trimmed by 6 bases and 2 bases, with 10 bases remaining between them. CDR1 is SQVTM and CDR2 is ANQGSEA in the germline V gene. The CDR3 length is 12 residues. Here the CDR3 DNA reads TGCAGCGTCCGGGACGGAAACTATGGCTACACCTTC. As protein: CSVRDGNYGYTF. The variable domain in full, completed from reference TRBV29-1 and TRBJ1-2, reads SAVISQKPSRDICQRGTSLTIQCQVDSQVTMMFWYRQQPGQSLTLIATANQGSEATYESGFVIDKFPISRPNLTFSTLTVSNMSPEDSSIYLCSVRDGNYGYTFGSGTRLTVV.

The J gene is TRBJ1-1, the V gene TRBV19; no firm D call. The V end lost 5 bases, the J end lost 4 bases, and 17 bases lay between the germline ends. Germline values: CDR1 LNHDA, CDR2 SQIVND (reference sequence). The CDR3 is 15 amino acids. CDR3 protein: CASSPQSAEGTEAFF. DNA for the CDR3: TGTGCCAGTAGTCCCCAATCCGCGGAGGGCACTGAAGCTTTCTTT. Combining the CDR3 with reference TRBV19 and TRBJ1-1 gives the whole variable domain DGGITQSPKYLFRKEGQNVTLSCEQNLNHDAMYWYRQDPGQGLRLIYYSQIVNDFQKGDIAEGYSVSREKKESFPLTVTSAQKNPTAFYLCASSPQSAEGTEAFFGQGTRLTVV.

The V call is TRBV30, the J call TRBJ2-5, with TRBD1 matching over 11 bases. V was clipped by 2 bases and J by 0 bases; unmatched bases: 5. Germline V lookup: CDR1 GTSNPN, CDR2 SVGIG (reference sequence). The CDR3 extends over 16 amino acids. This CDR3 is CAWSNPDRGHQETQYF. In DNA, the CDR3 is TGTGCCTGGAGTAACCCGGACAGGGGGCACCAAGAGACCCAGTACTTC.

The V call is TRBV27, the J call TRBJ1-5; TRBD1 is a possible D gene (5 bases). CDR3 length: 14 amino acids. The germline V and J ends were trimmed by 6 bases and 0 bases, with 9 bases remaining between them. The V gene's germline CDR1 is MNHEY and CDR2 SMNVEV (reference sequence). The chain's CDR3 is CASRETDSNQPQHF. For the CDR3, the DNA is TGTGCCAGCAGGGAGACAGATAGCAATCAGCCCCAGCATTTT.

The chain is built from TRBV4-1 and TRBJ2-7; tentatively, D is TRBD1 (6 bases). CDR1 is MGHRA, CDR2 YSYEKL, per germline. V was clipped by 1 base and J by 1 base, with 11 bases between them. The CDR3 consists of 15 residues. The CDR3 DNA reads as TGCGCCAGCAGCCAAGGGACAGAAAGGTCCTACGAGCAGTACTTC. It encodes CASSQGTERSYEQYF.

The V and J genes are TRBV5-6 and TRBJ1-2; 7 bases match TRBD1. With V trimmed by 0 bases and J by 4 bases, 6 bases remained unmatched. CDR3 length: 15 residues. The germline CDR1 and CDR2 sequences are SGHDT and YYEEEE. CDR3 sequence: CASSLGGGAPYGYTF. The CDR3 region has the DNA TGTGCCAGCAGCTTGGGAGGGGGCGCCCCCTATGGCTACACCTTC.